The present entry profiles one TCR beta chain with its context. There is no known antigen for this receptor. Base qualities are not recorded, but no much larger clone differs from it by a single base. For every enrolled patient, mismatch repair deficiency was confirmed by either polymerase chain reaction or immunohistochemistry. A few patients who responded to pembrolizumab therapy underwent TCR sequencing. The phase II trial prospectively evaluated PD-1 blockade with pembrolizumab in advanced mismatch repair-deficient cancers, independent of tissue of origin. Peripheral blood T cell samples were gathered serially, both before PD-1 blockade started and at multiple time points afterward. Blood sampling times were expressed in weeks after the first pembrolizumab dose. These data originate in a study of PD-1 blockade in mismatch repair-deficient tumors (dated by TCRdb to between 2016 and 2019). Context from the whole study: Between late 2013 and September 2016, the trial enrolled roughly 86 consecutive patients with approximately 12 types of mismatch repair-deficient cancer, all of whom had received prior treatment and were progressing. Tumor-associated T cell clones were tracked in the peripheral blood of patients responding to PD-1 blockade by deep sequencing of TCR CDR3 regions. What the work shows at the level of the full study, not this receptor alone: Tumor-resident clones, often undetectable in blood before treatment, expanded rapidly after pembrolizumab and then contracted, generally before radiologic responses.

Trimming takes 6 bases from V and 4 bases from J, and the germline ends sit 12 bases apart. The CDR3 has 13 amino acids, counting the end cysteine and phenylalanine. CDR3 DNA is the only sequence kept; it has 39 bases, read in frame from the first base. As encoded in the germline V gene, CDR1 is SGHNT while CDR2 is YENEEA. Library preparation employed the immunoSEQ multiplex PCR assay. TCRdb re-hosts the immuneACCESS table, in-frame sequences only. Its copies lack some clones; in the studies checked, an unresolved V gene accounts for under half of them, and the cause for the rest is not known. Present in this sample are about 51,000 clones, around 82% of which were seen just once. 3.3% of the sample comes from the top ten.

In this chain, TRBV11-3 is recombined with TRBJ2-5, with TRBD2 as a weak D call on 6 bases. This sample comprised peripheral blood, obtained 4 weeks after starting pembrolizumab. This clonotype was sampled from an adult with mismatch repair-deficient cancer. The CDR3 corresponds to CASSTGGSETQYF. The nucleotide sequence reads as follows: TGTGCCAGCAGTACCGGGGGATCAGAGACCCAGTACTTC.